This is a list of T cell receptor beta chains from one sample in a study of cytomegalovirus exposure and HLA in healthy donors. Produced via immunoSEQ multiplex PCR; TCRdb's table is partial and in-frame only. The data hold 100,000 to 150,000 clones, with roughly 72% observed a single time. The specimen was PBMCs. The receptors were gathered from a male donor in good health and CMV-seronegative. Each CDR3 is given with its conserved first and last residue. A D gene is named only where the DNA matches it firmly. Size values are once, few and many counts, or a class for expanded clones, and some rows have none.

TRBV4-1	.	TRBJ1-4	.	CASSPQEGATNEKLFF	TGCGCCAGCAGCCCGCAAGAGGGGGCAACTAATGAAAAACTGTTTTTT
TRBV13	.	TRBJ2-1	.	CASSLSLRGHEQFF	TGTGCCAGCAGCTTAAGTTTGAGAGGGCATGAGCAGTTCTTC
TRBV5-1	.	TRBJ1-1	TRBD1	CASSERDRVNTEAFF	TGCGCCAGCAGCGAGAGGGACAGGGTGAACACTGAAGCCTTCTTT
TRBV14	few	TRBJ1-6	TRBD1	CASSQIGQGNSPLHF	TGTGCCAGCAGCCAGATAGGACAGGGGAATTCACCCCTCCACTTT
TRBV9	.	TRBJ2-7	.	CASSVGVEAYEQYF	TGTGCCAGCAGCGTAGGGGTGGAGGCCTACGAGCAGTACTTC
TRBV25-1	.	TRBJ2-7	.	CASSGLKSSYEQYF	TGTGCCAGCAGTGGACTAAAATCTTCCTACGAGCAGTACTTC
TRBV7-2	few	TRBJ1-1	TRBD1	CASSFQGAITEAFF	TGTGCCAGCAGCTTTCAGGGGGCTATCACTGAAGCTTTCTTT
TRBV6-6	few	TRBJ1-1	.	CASREGTHTEAFF	TGTGCCAGCAGGGAAGGGACACACACTGAAGCTTTCTTT
TRBV28	once	TRBJ2-3	TRBD2	CASSLLAGYMDTQYF	TGTGCCAGCAGTTTACTAGCGGGTTACATGGATACGCAGTATTTT
TRBV7-9	.	TRBJ2-7	TRBD1	CSSSGQGAYEQYF	TGTTCCAGCAGCGGACAGGGGGCCTACGAGCAGTACTTC
TRBV15	.	TRBJ1-2	TRBD1	CATTAGGPANYGYTF	TGTGCCACCACAGCAGGGGGCCCAGCTAACTATGGCTACACCTTC
TRBV4-2	.	TRBJ2-7	TRBD1	CASSPGQGEDYEQYF	TGTGCCAGCAGCCCAGGACAGGGGGAGGACTACGAGCAGTACTTC
TRBV6-6	.	TRBJ2-1	TRBD1	CASSLQGYEQFF	TGTGCCAGCAGTTTACAGGGGTATGAGCAGTTCTTC
TRBV14	.	TRBJ1-5	.	CASSQGPGQPQHF	TGTGCCAGCAGCCAAGGACCAGGACAGCCCCAGCATTTT
TRBV9	.	TRBJ2-7	.	CASSVGTGRTYEQYF	TGTGCCAGCAGCGTAGGAACAGGGCGTACCTACGAGCAGTACTTC
TRBV4-1	.	TRBJ1-5	.	CASSREVDQPQHF	TGCGCCAGCAGCCGGGAGGTGGATCAGCCCCAGCATTTT
TRBV4-3	.	TRBJ2-7	.	CASSQDTQVTYEQYF	TGCGCCAGCAGCCAAGATACCCAGGTAACCTACGAGCAGTACTTC
TRBV30	.	TRBJ2-7	TRBD2	CAWNPGVAGDYEQYF	TGTGCCTGGAACCCGGGGGTAGCGGGAGACTACGAGCAGTACTTC
TRBV9	.	TRBJ2-7	TRBD1	CARAGQGAMAPVYEQYF	TGTGCCAGGGCGGGACAGGGGGCGATGGCACCGGTATACGAGCAGTACTTC
TRBV27	once	TRBJ1-5	.	CASSLGGTWGERPQHF	TGTGCCAGCAGTTTAGGCGGCACCTGGGGGGAAAGGCCCCAGCATTTT
TRBV4-1	.	TRBJ1-6	.	CASSQDWKSEGLSNSPLHF	TGCGCCAGCAGCCAAGATTGGAAGTCGGAGGGACTCAGCAATTCACCCCTCCACTTT
TRBV30	few	TRBJ1-6	.	CAWSVPGNSPLHF	TGTGCCTGGAGTGTACCGGGGAATTCACCCCTCCACTTT
TRBV30	few	TRBJ1-2	TRBD1	CAFFKVGDSPNYGYTF	TGTGCCTTCTTCAAGGTCGGGGACAGCCCTAACTATGGCTACACCTTC
TRBV11-2	few	TRBJ2-7	TRBD1	CASSPDRLSSYEQYF	TGTGCCAGCAGCCCGGACAGGCTCAGCTCCTACGAGCAGTACTTC
TRBV29-1	.	TRBJ2-1	TRBD2	CSGASGRSEQFF	TGCAGCGGGGCTAGCGGGAGGTCGGAGCAGTTCTTC
TRBV28	.	TRBJ2-4	TRBD2	CASSLGTSGPQNIQYF	TGTGCCAGCAGTTTAGGGACTAGCGGGCCCCAAAACATTCAGTACTTC
TRBV7-8	once	TRBJ2-2	TRBD2	CASSLGLAGAVGELFF	TGTGCCAGCAGCTTAGGACTAGCGGGGGCAGTCGGGGAGCTGTTTTTT
TRBV7-9	.	TRBJ1-1	.	CASTRLSVSTEAFF	TGTGCCAGCACCCGGTTATCCGTGAGCACTGAAGCTTTCTTT
TRBV5-1	.	TRBJ1-5	.	CASSLGQNSNQPQHF	TGCGCCAGCAGCTTGGGACAGAATAGCAATCAGCCCCAGCATTTT
TRBV28	few	TRBJ2-5	.	CASQSRSFEETQYF	TGTGCCAGCCAAAGCCGAAGCTTCGAAGAGACCCAGTACTTC
TRBV11-2	.	TRBJ2-2	TRBD1	CASSAGTDTGELFF	TGTGCCAGCAGCGCCGGGACAGACACCGGGGAGCTGTTTTTT
TRBV30	.	TRBJ1-2	.	CAWSSLIYGYTF	TGTGCCTGGAGTTCGCTAATCTATGGCTACACCTTC
TRBV5-1	.	TRBJ2-1	.	CASSLDIGQGHEQFF	TGCGCCAGCAGCCTGGACATCGGCCAGGGGCATGAGCAGTTCTTC
TRBV9	once	TRBJ2-5	.	CASSSSAGIAQETQYF	TGTGCCAGCAGCTCCAGTGCGGGCATTGCCCAAGAGACCCAGTACTTC
TRBV5-1	.	TRBJ1-5	TRBD1	CASSSGTAPNQPQHF	TGCGCCAGCAGCTCAGGGACAGCGCCTAATCAGCCCCAGCATTTT
TRBV5-1	.	TRBJ2-7	TRBD1	CASSSFTRDRDGEQYF	TGCGCCAGCAGCTCATTTACCCGGGACAGGGATGGCGAGCAGTACTTC
TRBV5-6	few	TRBJ1-5	.	CASSFRGYGNQPQHF	TGTGCCAGCAGCTTTCGGGGGTATGGTAATCAGCCCCAGCATTTT
TRBV19	.	TRBJ1-1	.	CASSIDRFTEAFF	TGTGCCAGTAGTATCGACAGGTTTACTGAAGCTTTCTTT
TRBV19	.	TRBJ2-1	.	CASSTLAPSYNEQFF	TGTGCCAGTAGTACTCTAGCGCCCTCCTACAATGAGCAGTTCTTC
TRBV7-8	.	TRBJ2-1	TRBD1	CASTHTGTGNEQFF	TGTGCCAGCACCCATACCGGGACAGGCAATGAGCAGTTCTTC
TRBV19	.	TRBJ1-5	.	CAQEVPQHF	TGTGCCCAAGAGGTTCCCCAGCATTTT
TRBV19	.	TRBJ1-3	TRBD1	CASSPIHTGQVRENTIYF	TGTGCCAGTAGTCCCATCCATACGGGACAGGTACGCGAAAACACCATATATTTT
TRBV14	few	TRBJ2-1	TRBD2	CASSHWTSGSNEQFF	TGTGCCAGCAGCCACTGGACTAGCGGGAGCAATGAGCAGTTCTTC
TRBV7-3	few	TRBJ1-6	TRBD1	CASSFSGQYNSPLHF	TGTGCCAGCAGCTTTTCGGGACAGTATAATTCACCCCTCCACTTT
TRBV28	once	TRBJ1-2	TRBD1	CASSLPRLQGHYGYTF	TGTGCCAGCAGTTTGCCTCGCTTACAGGGGCACTATGGCTACACCTTC
TRBV9	once	TRBJ2-6	TRBD1	CASSTRTGQAFSGANVLTF	TGTGCCAGCAGCACCCGGACAGGCCAGGCTTTCTCTGGGGCCAACGTCCTGACTTTC
TRBV18	few	TRBJ2-4	.	CASSPLRENIQYF	TGTGCCAGCTCACCACTCAGGGAAAACATTCAGTACTTC
TRBV30	.	TRBJ1-1	TRBD1	CAWSSRTGLSEAFF	TGTGCCTGGAGTTCACGGACAGGGCTCTCGGAAGCTTTCTTT
TRBV6-6	few	TRBJ2-6	.	CASRMQQASGANVLTF	TGTGCCAGCAGGATGCAACAGGCCTCTGGGGCCAACGTCCTGACTTTC
TRBV5-6	.	TRBJ2-3	.	CASSLGQPRVTDTQYF	TGTGCCAGCAGCTTGGGACAGCCCCGGGTAACAGATACGCAGTATTTT
TRBV4-1	.	TRBJ1-1	.	CASSQGLGFQGTEAFF	TGCGCCAGCAGCCAAGGGTTGGGGTTCCAGGGCACTGAAGCTTTCTTT
TRBV5-4	.	TRBJ1-6	.	CASSLKNRVSSYNSPLHF	TGTGCCAGCAGCTTGAAGAACAGGGTGAGCTCCTATAATTCACCCCTCCACTTT
TRBV5-4	.	TRBJ1-1	.	CASSLGQKVTEAFF	TGTGCCAGCAGCTTGGGACAGAAAGTCACTGAAGCTTTCTTT